Each of the 29 T cell receptor beta chains below was sequenced from the same sample in a study of CD8 T cells in Susac syndrome. When the RNA was reverse transcribed, random hexamers were used with an input of roughly 0.45 to 1 ug. MiXCR was run by TCRdb on the immunoSEQ multiplex PCR reads, yielding one entry per CDR3 protein. Among about 69,000 distinct CDR3 sequences listed, approximately 95% were seen once. The sample taken for sequencing was CD8+ T cells from PBMCs. The source is a human donor in good health.

This rearrangement joins TRBV7-9 to TRBJ2-2; 7 nucleotides match TRBD2. The CDR3 covers 15 residues. CDR1 SEHNR and CDR2 FQNEAQ come from the germline V gene (reference sequence). Trimming removed 5 bases from V and 8 bases from J; junction bases left unmatched: 11. DNA for the CDR3: TGTGCCAGCAGCCTGCCCGAACTAGCGAGGGGGGAGCTGTTTTTT. Protein: CASSLPELARGELFF.

The V call is TRBV5-1, the J call TRBJ2-1, with D perhaps TRBD2 (7 bases). The V gene lost 6 bases and the J gene lost 4 bases, with 14 bases spanning the gap. The CDR3 loop spans 14 amino acids. The germline CDR1 and CDR2 sequences are SGHRS and YFSETQ. The CDR3 protein is CASMEGGGYNEQFF. The CDR3 DNA reads as TGCGCCAGCATGGAGGGGGGGGGATACAATGAGCAGTTCTTC.

This sequence joins TRBV7-9 and TRBJ1-2; D not certain. V lost 10 bases and J lost 3, with 12 bases in between. This CDR3 has 12 amino acids. Germline CDR1 and CDR2: SEHNR and FQNEAQ (reference sequence). In DNA form, the CDR3 reads TGTGCCACCGTGTCTGAGGACTATGGCTACACCTTC. Translated, it gives CATVSEDYGYTF.

The chain links TRBV7-9 to TRBJ2-1; 9 bases align to TRBD1. The J segment lost 8 bases and the V segment lost 2 bases, leaving 1 base of the junction unmatched. The germline CDR1 and CDR2 sequences are SEHNR and FQNEAQ (reference sequence). The CDR3 has 13 residues. The CDR3 loop is CASSLTGGHEQFF. The CDR3 DNA follows: TGTGCCAGCAGCTTAACAGGGGGCCATGAGCAGTTCTTC.

The J gene is TRBJ2-1, the V gene TRBV12-3 or TRBV12-4, with D uncertain. V lost 5 bases to trimming and J lost 4 bases, with 9 bases between them. The CDR3 is 13 residues long. CDR3: CASSVTDYNEQFF. CDR3 bases: TGTGCCAGCAGTGTGACGGATTACAATGAGCAGTTCTTC.

The chain recombines TRBV6-5 with TRBJ1-1, with TRBD1 as a possible D gene (5 bases). Germline V gene data show CDR1 as MNHEY and CDR2 as SVGAGI. V was shortened by 6 bases and J by 4 bases, with 15 bases between the two germline ends. This CDR3 is built from 14 residues. The CDR3: CASSGGDRSTEAFF. The CDR3, as DNA: TGTGCCAGCAGCGGCGGGGACCGTTCCACTGAAGCTTTCTTT.

The rearrangement links TRBV4-2 to TRBJ2-7; 7 bases line up with TRBD2. Trimming at V came to 4 bases and at J to 5 bases, leaving 5 bases not matched to a gene. The CDR3 extends over 13 amino acids. Per the germline V gene, CDR1 is LGHNA and CDR2 is YNFKEQ. The CDR3 DNA sequence: TGTGCCAGCAGCCGCCGGACTAGTGACGAGCAGTACGTC. It translates to CASSRRTSDEQYV.

CDR3 sequence (DNA): TGTGCCAGCAGCCCGTCTAGGGGGCTTAGCACAGATACGCAGTATTTT. This encodes CASSPSRGLSTDTQYF. The chain links TRBV7-8 to TRBJ2-3; TRBD1 matches at 7 bases. V dropped 5 bases and J dropped 0; count of bases not matched to a gene: 8. The germline V gene has CDR1 SGHVS and CDR2 FQNEAQ. CDR3 length: 16 amino acids.

This chain uses TRBV7-6 with TRBJ2-1; maybe TRBD1 (6 bases). V was trimmed by 1 base and J by 5 bases, leaving 12 bases between them. The V gene's germline CDR1 is SGHVS and CDR2 FNYEAQ. The CDR3 consists of 15 residues. This CDR3 is CASSLGWGPNNEQFF. DNA for the CDR3: TGTGCCAGCAGCTTAGGATGGGGGCCGAACAATGAGCAGTTCTTC.

J is TRBJ2-3 and V is TRBV27, with TRBD2 as a possible D gene (5 bases). Germline loops: CDR1 MNHEY, CDR2 SMNVEV (reference sequence). The CDR3 is 14 residues long. Trimming shortened V by 6 bases and J by 9 bases, and 19 bases separated the two germline ends. The CDR3: CASSFRGSRGTQYF. The CDR3 nucleotides are TGTGCCAGCAGCTTCCGGGGAAGCCGGGGAACGCAGTATTTT.

This chain links TRBV7-3 with TRBJ2-3; D might be TRBD1 (6 bases). The CDR3 runs 14 residues. Germline lookup yields CDR1 SGHTA and CDR2 FQGTGA. V dropped 3 bases and J dropped 4 bases, with 11 bases sitting between them. The CDR3: CASSLGATSDTQYF. The CDR3 region has the DNA TGTGCCAGCAGCTTGGGGGCTACCTCAGATACGCAGTATTTT.

The rearrangement joins TRBV5-6 to TRBJ2-4, with D perhaps matching TRBD2 (5 bases). The V gene's germline CDR1 is SGHDT and CDR2 YYEEEE. The CDR3 loop spans 18 amino acids. V lost 4 bases and J 3 bases, leaving 23 bases between the germline ends. CDR3 protein: CASSQPPGKGKLKNIQYF. As DNA, the CDR3 is TGTGCCAGCAGCCAGCCGCCCGGGAAAGGAAAGCTCAAAAACATTCAGTACTTC. Based on the CDR3 plus reference TRBV5-6 and TRBJ2-4, the full variable domain is DAGVTQSPTHLIKTRGQQVTLRCSPKSGHDTVSWYQQALGQGPQFIFQYYEEEERQRGNFPDRFSGHQFPNYSSELNVNALLLGDSALYLCASSQPPGKGKLKNIQYFGAGTRLSVL.

The J gene is TRBJ1-3, the V gene TRBV7-9; unclear D gene. Germline CDR1 and CDR2: SEHNR and FQNEAQ (reference sequence). With 5 bases removed from V and 2 bases from J, the gap between germline ends came to 13 bases. The CDR3 sequence is 15 residues long. The CDR3 spells CASSPRLGTGNTIYF. The CDR3 DNA reads as TGTGCCAGCAGCCCCCGGCTGGGTACTGGAAACACCATATATTTT.

This rearrangement joins TRBV19 to TRBJ1-2; no reliable D call. Germline V gene sequence: CDR1 LNHDA, CDR2 SQIVND (reference sequence). Trimming removed 10 bases at V and 4 bases at J, with 13 bases between. This CDR3 is 12 amino acids long. CDR3 coding DNA: TGTGCCACAGGTAGTGCAGGCTATGGCTACACCTTC. Translation: CATGSAGYGYTF.

The chain couples TRBV4-1 to TRBJ1-2; D gene uncertain. Trimming shortened V by 1 base and J by 11 bases, and 20 bases separated the two germline ends. Looked up from germline, CDR1 is MGHRA and CDR2 is YSYEKL. The CDR3 is 15 amino acids. The CDR3 reads CASSQASSGLLSYTF. The DNA of the CDR3 is TGCGCCAGCAGCCAAGCCTCCTCGGGCCTTCTTAGTTACACCTTC.

J is TRBJ2-1 and V is TRBV7-3; a weak D match, TRBD2 (6 bases). In germline, CDR1 is SGHTA, CDR2 FQGTGA. V lost 6 bases, J lost 7 bases, and 19 bases lay in between. The CDR3 is made up of 15 amino acids. CDR3 in DNA: TGTGCCAGCAGTCCTGGGCTGGGGGGAGGTAATGAGCAGTTCTTC. This codes for CASSPGLGGGNEQFF.

The chain recombines TRBV9 with TRBJ1-1, with a possible D match to TRBD1 (5 bases). Trimming shortened V by 4 bases and J by 0 bases, and 13 bases separated the two germline ends. Per the germline V gene, CDR1 is SGDLS and CDR2 is YYNGEE. CDR3 length equals 15 residues. The CDR3 coding sequence is TGTGCCAGCAGCTTCGAGGGACGGATGAACACTGAAGCTTTCTTT. This gives the protein CASSFEGRMNTEAFF.

This clonotype appeared a single time. This chain joins TRBV11-2 and TRBJ2-1; tentative D call: TRBD1 (6 bases). The germline V gene encodes CDR1 SGHAT and CDR2 FQNNGV. The CDR3 sequence is 14 residues long. Trimming shortened V by 5 bases and J by 8 bases, and 16 bases separated the two germline ends. CDR3: CASSPAGAIHEQFF. The CDR3, as DNA: TGTGCCAGCAGCCCCGCAGGGGCAATTCATGAGCAGTTCTTC.

The chain has TRBV4-1 and TRBJ2-7; D is perhaps TRBD2 (7 bases). The CDR3 spans 15 residues. V was shortened by 3 bases and J by 2 bases, with 14 bases between the two germline ends. The germline CDR1 and CDR2 sequences are MGHRA and YSYEKL. The DNA for the CDR3 is TGCGCCAGCAGCCAGGGAGGGGGGGGGCCCTACGAGCAGTACTTC. Its protein is CASSQGGGGPYEQYF.

The V gene is TRBV4-1, the J gene TRBJ2-7; D is perhaps TRBD2 (6 bases). The germline V gene has CDR1 MGHRA and CDR2 YSYEKL. This CDR3 spans 14 amino acids. The V gene lost 3 bases and the J gene lost 6 bases, with 15 bases spanning the gap. The CDR3 bases are TGCGCCAGCAGCCATGCTATGGGGGGATCCGAGCAGTACGTC. This translates into CASSHAMGGSEQYV.

The rearrangement links TRBV29-1 to TRBJ1-1; no clear D. The CDR3 is 13 residues long. From germline, CDR1 is SQVTM and CDR2 ANQGSEA. V shed 1 base and J shed 4 bases, with 10 bases lying between them. CDR3 residues: CSVEGQDGTEAFF. The DNA for the CDR3 is TGCAGCGTTGAAGGCCAGGACGGCACTGAAGCTTTCTTT.

The table lists this clonotype with a count of one. This rearrangement joins TRBV5-1 to TRBJ2-3, with D unresolved. The CDR3 runs to 15 residues. Looked up from germline, CDR1 is SGHRS and CDR2 is YFSETQ. Between the trimmed V and J ends, which lost 0 bases and 2 bases, there was a span of 10 bases. Here the CDR3 DNA reads TGCGCCAGCAGCTTGGGACATCACCTCACAGATACGCAGTATTTT. This gives the protein CASSLGHHLTDTQYF.

This sequence joins TRBV5-6 and TRBJ1-5; 9 bases are a match to TRBD1. This CDR3 comprises 17 residues. Trimming at V came to 4 bases and at J to 5 bases, leaving 13 bases not matched to a gene. Germline-derived CDR1 and CDR2 are SGHDT and YYEEEE. CDR3 nucleotide sequence: TGTGCCAGCAGCCGAGGTCGAAGGGACAGGGCTTATCAGCCCCAGCATTTT. Translating gives CASSRGRRDRAYQPQHF.

Written as DNA, the CDR3 is TGTGCCAGTAGTATAGTATTTCGGTCGGGGAACACTGAAGCTTTCTTT. This encodes CASSIVFRSGNTEAFF. The genes are TRBV19 and TRBJ1-1; D remains unclear. Trimming removed 1 base from V and 1 base from J, with 13 bases in between. The CDR3 covers 16 residues. Germline V gene lookup returns CDR1 LNHDA and CDR2 SQIVND (reference sequence). Using reference TRBV19 and TRBJ1-1 for the parts outside the CDR3, the full variable domain is DGGITQSPKYLFRKEGQNVTLSCEQNLNHDAMYWYRQDPGQGLRLIYYSQIVNDFQKGDIAEGYSVSREKKESFPLTVTSAQKNPTAFYLCASSIVFRSGNTEAFFGQGTRLTVV.

The V and J genes are TRBV14 and TRBJ1-1; TRBD1 agrees at 7 bases. This CDR3 comprises 15 residues. The germline CDR1 and CDR2 sequences are SGHDN and FVKESK. J gave up 5 bases and V 5 bases, and 11 bases lay outside the gene matches. The CDR3 region is CASSFRGRIGTEAFF. In DNA, the CDR3 is TGTGCCAGCAGCTTTAGGGGGCGCATAGGAACTGAAGCTTTCTTT.

The table lists this clonotype with a count of one. The V call is TRBV5-1, the J call TRBJ2-2; 7 nucleotides match TRBD2. The CDR3 consists of 16 residues. Germline CDR1 is SGHRS and CDR2 is YFSETQ. With V trimmed by 4 bases and J by 1 base, 7 bases remained unmatched. This CDR3 reads CASSRRLAGNTGELFF. In DNA form, the CDR3 reads TGCGCCAGCAGCCGCCGACTAGCAGGGAACACCGGGGAGCTGTTTTTT.

The J gene is TRBJ1-2, the V gene TRBV19, with TRBD1 as a possible D gene (5 bases). Trimming removed 5 bases at V and 0 bases at J, with 16 bases between. CDR3 size: 16 residues. Germline V CDR1 and CDR2: LNHDA, SQIVND (reference sequence). The CDR3 DNA is TGTGCCAGTAGTCTCAAGGGACCGCCGTCTAACTATGGCTACACCTTC. Translation: CASSLKGPPSNYGYTF.

The CDR3 protein is CASSLDPSGGQDTQYF. The CDR3 DNA reads as TGTGCCAGCAGCTTAGATCCTAGCGGGGGGCAAGATACGCAGTATTTT. V gene TRBV7-9 combines with J gene TRBJ2-3, with 11 bases aligning to TRBD2. The ends lost 1 base at V and 5 bases at J; junction bases unmatched: 5. This CDR3 is 16 amino acids long. CDR1 is SEHNR, CDR2 FQNEAQ, per germline (reference sequence). Complete variable domain (other parts from reference TRBV7-9 and TRBJ2-3): DTGVSQNPRHKITKRGQNVTFRCDPISEHNRLYWYRQTLGQGPEFLTYFQNEAQLEKSRLLSDRFSAERPKGSFSTLEIQRTEQGDSAMYLCASSLDPSGGQDTQYFGPGTRLTVL.

This chain joins TRBV19 and TRBJ2-1, with D possibly matching TRBD1 (6 bases). With 7 bases removed from V and 0 bases from J, the gap between germline ends came to 13 bases. This CDR3 contains 15 residues. Germline-derived CDR1 and CDR2 are LNHDA and SQIVND (reference sequence). The CDR3 DNA sequence: TGTGCCAGTAAGAGGGGGTCGAGCTCCTACAATGAGCAGTTCTTC. Translating gives CASKRGSSSYNEQFF. The full variable domain, with the rest looked up from reference TRBV19 and TRBJ2-1, is DGGITQSPKYLFRKEGQNVTLSCEQNLNHDAMYWYRQDPGQGLRLIYYSQIVNDFQKGDIAEGYSVSREKKESFPLTVTSAQKNPTAFYLCASKRGSSSYNEQFFGPGTRLTVL.